This entry describes one T cell receptor beta chain. Libraries were prepared by immunoSEQ multiplex PCR; TCRdb keeps only in-frame clonotypes and omits some of them. The table shows approximately 440,000 clones, with around 90% occurring only once. This sample is part of a study of blood T cell repertoires in COVID-19. The CDR3 totals 14 residues. Unmatched junction bases numbered 8, after V lost 5 bases and J lost 5 bases. Per germline, CDR1 MDHEN and CDR2 SYDVKM. In assigning cohorts, the study relied on participant-reported clinical history. The source material was PBMCs or T cells enriched from blood (not recorded which). This chain joins TRBV28 and TRBJ1-2; TRBD1 aligns across 7 bases. This clonotype was sampled from a woman under 30 who had recovered from COVID-19. CDR3 in DNA: TGTGCCAGCAGTCAGCAGACAGGGAGGTATGGCTACACCTTC. Translating gives CASSQQTGRYGYTF.